Below, 24 T cell receptor beta chains from the same sample are listed, as sequenced in a study of T cells in Graves' hyperthyroidism and ophthalmopathy. TCR beta CDR3 region amplification was performed from RNA transcripts. The primer set for the first-round RT-PCR of the TCR CDR3 was HTBI. TCRdb re-called the multiplex PCR reads with MiXCR, one entry per CDR3 protein. The repertoire holds approximately 430,000 distinct CDR3 sequences, with around 16% as singletons. The sample consisted of blood. These receptor sequences come from a woman in her late teens or twenties with Graves' hyperthyroidism.

This clonotype showed up many times. This rearrangement joins TRBV19 to TRBJ1-4; 7 bases map to TRBD1. Germline CDR1 LNHDA, CDR2 SQIVND (reference sequence). Trimming took 5 bases from V and 4 from J; bases not matched to a gene: 10. The CDR3 runs to 16 residues. CDR3: CASSSHRDSDNEKLFF. CDR3 bases: TGTGCCAGTAGTTCACACCGGGACAGCGATAATGAAAAACTGTTTTTT. Full variable domain (rest looked up from reference TRBV19 and TRBJ1-4): DGGITQSPKYLFRKEGQNVTLSCEQNLNHDAMYWYRQDPGQGLRLIYYSQIVNDFQKGDIAEGYSVSREKKESFPLTVTSAQKNPTAFYLCASSSHRDSDNEKLFFGSGTQLSVL.

V is TRBV25-1 and J is TRBJ1-1; 7 bases are a match to TRBD1. V lost 8 bases and J lost 0; bases outside the gene matches: 6. Germline assignment: CDR1 MGHDK and CDR2 SYGVNS. This CDR3 region has 14 residues. Here the CDR3 reads CASRLTGMNTEAFF. The CDR3 DNA reads as TGTGCCAGCCGCCTGACAGGGATGAACACTGAAGCTTTCTTT.

This clonotype was detected many times. The chain carries TRBV27 and TRBJ2-7, with D tentatively TRBD2 (5 bases). This CDR3 contains 16 residues. The germline V and J ends were trimmed by 4 bases and 3 bases, with 19 bases remaining between them. Germline values: CDR1 MNHEY, CDR2 SMNVEV (reference sequence). The CDR3 DNA is TGTGCCAGCAGTTCTAGCCCCGGGTTACCCGACTACGAGCAGTACTTC. Protein: CASSSSPGLPDYEQYF.

This chain connects TRBV13 to TRBJ2-1; possibly TRBD2 for D (6 bases). The CDR3 has 16 amino acids. The germline V gene encodes CDR1 PRHDT and CDR2 FYEKMQ (reference sequence). Trimming took off 6 bases at V and 4 bases at J, with 19 bases between the two ends. The CDR3 nucleotides read TGTGCCAGCAGATCTCCCGTTGGGGGGTTTTACAATGAGCAGTTCTTC. Its protein product is CASRSPVGGFYNEQFF. The variable domain in full, completed from reference TRBV13 and TRBJ2-1, reads AAGVIQSPRHLIKEKRETATLKCYPIPRHDTVYWYQQGPGQDPQFLISFYEKMQSDKGSIPDRFSAQQFSDYHSELNMSSLELGDSALYFCASRSPVGGFYNEQFFGPGTRLTVL.

This clonotype was detected a few times. One end of the junction fails to match germline, which may point to a read error. In DNA form, the CDR3 reads TGTGCCAGCAGTACTAGCGATGAACAGTTCTTC. It yields the protein CASSTSDEQFF. The rearrangement links TRBV2 to TRBJ2-1; 7 bases match TRBD2. The V gene's germline CDR1 is SNHLY and CDR2 FYNNEI. The CDR3 spans 11 residues.

This clonotype was seen at least ten times. The chain couples TRBV15 to TRBJ1-5, with D tentatively TRBD1 (5 bases). CDR1 is LNHNV, CDR2 YYDKDF, per germline (reference sequence). The CDR3 runs 15 residues. V dropped 0 bases and J dropped 5 bases, with 11 bases sitting between them. CDR3 DNA: TGTGCCACCAGCAGAGATAGGAGGGGCGATCAGCCCCAGCATTTT. Translated: CATSRDRRGDQPQHF. Variable domain in full (rest from reference TRBV15 and TRBJ1-5): DAMVIQNPRYQVTQFGKPVTLSCSQTLNHNVMYWYQQKSSQAPKLLFHYYDKDFNNEADTPDNFQSRRPNTSFCFLDIRSPGLGDTAMYLCATSRDRRGDQPQHFGDGTRLSIL.

V gene TRBV29-1 combines with J gene TRBJ1-2, with D unresolved. Trimming shortened V by 6 bases and J by 3 bases, and 8 bases separated the two germline ends. The CDR3 consists of 11 residues. Germline V CDR1 and CDR2: SQVTM, ANQGSEA. Here the CDR3 DNA reads TGCAGCGTGAAGGGCCACTATGGCTACACCTTC. It specifies CSVKGHYGYTF.

The chain employs TRBV5-6 and TRBJ2-1, with 10 bases lining up with TRBD2. This CDR3 is built from 15 residues. Unmatched junction bases numbered 11, after V lost 5 bases and J lost 9 bases. Germline CDR1 and CDR2: SGHDT and YYEEEE. The CDR3 loop reads CASRQRGGSIFEQFF. The CDR3 DNA follows: TGTGCCAGCAGACAGCGGGGGGGGTCCATTTTTGAGCAGTTCTTC.

This sequence joins TRBV5-1 and TRBJ1-2, with D tentatively TRBD1 (6 bases). This CDR3 comprises 15 residues. Trimming stripped 0 bases from V and 0 bases from J, with 9 bases between. CDR1 is SGHRS, CDR2 YFSETQ, per germline. CDR3 sequence: CASSLVPGANYGYTF. For the CDR3, the DNA is TGCGCCAGCAGCTTGGTTCCAGGGGCTAACTATGGCTACACCTTC.

Ten or more counts support this clonotype. DNA for the CDR3: TGCAGTGCTACCCGGGGGGGCAAAGATACGCAGTATTTT. Its protein product is CSATRGGKDTQYF. The J gene is TRBJ2-3, the V gene TRBV20-1; TRBD2 aligns across 8 bases. From germline, CDR1 is DFQATT and CDR2 SNEGSKA (reference sequence). The CDR3 is 13 amino acids. V lost 4 bases and J lost 5; bases outside the gene matches: 5.

The chain employs TRBV9 and TRBJ1-2; TRBD1 is a possible D gene (5 bases). V was pared by 0 bases and J by 4 bases, with 7 bases between. The CDR3 contains 13 residues. Per germline, CDR1 SGDLS and CDR2 YYNGEE. The CDR3 region is CASSVGRGYGYTF. The CDR3 coding sequence is TGTGCCAGCAGCGTAGGTAGGGGCTATGGCTACACCTTC. The full variable domain, with the rest looked up from reference TRBV9 and TRBJ1-2, is DSGVTQTPKHLITATGQRVTLRCSPRSGDLSVYWYQQSLDQGLQFLIQYYNGEERAKGNILERFSAQQFPDLHSELNLSSLELGDSALYFCASSVGRGYGYTFGSGTRLTVV.

In its sample, this clonotype was seen many times. The chain links TRBV9 to TRBJ2-1; D gene unclear. CDR1 and CDR2 from the germline V gene are SGDLS and YYNGEE. The CDR3 sequence is 13 residues long. V lost 3 bases and J lost 1, with 5 bases in between. CDR3 DNA: TGTGCCAGCAGCGCGTCTTCCTACAATGAGCAGTTCTTC. Protein: CASSASSYNEQFF.

This clonotype has ten or more counts. This chain connects TRBV12-5 to TRBJ1-5; possibly TRBD1 for D (5 bases). The CDR3 sequence is 12 residues long. The germline V gene has CDR1 LGHNT and CDR2 FRNRAP. Trimming cost V 6 bases and J 9 bases, with 12 bases left between them. The CDR3 sequence: CASGLQEPPQHF. The CDR3 region has the DNA TGTGCTAGTGGCCTACAGGAGCCGCCCCAGCATTTT.

This clonotype was detected many times. The rearrangement joins TRBV20-1 to TRBJ1-2; D unclear. Germline assignment: CDR1 DFQATT and CDR2 SNEGSKA (reference sequence). The ends were cut back, 3 bases at V and 8 bases at J, with 13 bases in the middle. The CDR3 covers 12 residues. The DNA for the CDR3 is TGCAGTGCTAGGGGCGAGACGGGGGGCTACACCTTC. It specifies CSARGETGGYTF.

The table lists this clonotype with many counts. The chain carries TRBV6-1 and TRBJ1-5, with D perhaps TRBD1 (6 bases). V was cut by 8 bases and J by 5 bases, with 13 bases left in between. The germline gives CDR1 MNHNS, CDR2 SASEGT. The CDR3 totals 13 residues. The CDR3 loop reads CASEGGGYQPQHF. The CDR3 region has the DNA TGTGCCAGCGAGGGGGGAGGATATCAGCCCCAGCATTTT.

This chain links TRBV6-1 with TRBJ1-3; 7 bases are shared with TRBD1. V trimming: 6 bases; J trimming: 3 bases; junction bases outside the gene matches: 8. Germline lookup yields CDR1 MNHNS and CDR2 SASEGT. This CDR3 contains 15 residues. In DNA form, the CDR3 reads TGTGCCAGCAGCTTACAGGGGATTAGTGGAAACACCATATATTTT. Its protein is CASSLQGISGNTIYF.

This clonotype came up many times. The rearrangement uses TRBV5-1 and TRBJ2-7; TRBD2 matches 11 bases. The CDR3 contains 15 residues. Germline V gives CDR1 SGHRS, CDR2 YFSETQ. With V trimmed by 4 bases and J by 4 bases, 7 bases remained unmatched. The CDR3 protein is CASSGLAGGPYEQYF. Here the CDR3 DNA reads TGCGCCAGCAGCGGGTTAGCGGGAGGGCCTTACGAGCAGTACTTC.

The chain uses TRBV5-1 and TRBJ2-1; 12 bases align to TRBD2. Trimming at V came to 5 bases and at J to 5 bases, leaving 8 bases not matched to a gene. The CDR3 is 16 residues long. CDR1 SGHRS and CDR2 YFSETQ come from the germline V gene. The CDR3 sequence: CASRSPGTSGHNEQFF. The CDR3 region has the DNA TGCGCCAGCAGATCCCCCGGGACTAGCGGGCACAATGAGCAGTTCTTC. Full variable domain (rest looked up from reference TRBV5-1 and TRBJ2-1): KAGVTQTPRYLIKTRGQQVTLSCSPISGHRSVSWYQQTPGQGLQFLFEYFSETQRNKGNFPGRFSGRQFSNSRSEMNVSTLELGDSALYLCASRSPGTSGHNEQFFGPGTRLTVL.

This clonotype was recorded many times. The V and J genes are TRBV6-1 and TRBJ2-1; 8 positions agree with TRBD2. There are 15 residues in the CDR3. Germline CDR1 and CDR2: MNHNS and SASEGT. V trimming: 3 bases; J trimming: 1 base; junction bases outside the gene matches: 2. CDR3 sequence: CASSDTSGSYNEQFF. The CDR3 DNA reads TGTGCCAGCAGTGACACTAGCGGTTCCTACAATGAGCAGTTCTTC.

This sequence joins TRBV6-5 and TRBJ2-3; the match to TRBD2 covers 11 bases. CDR1 is MNHEY, CDR2 SVGAGI, per germline. There are 17 residues in the CDR3. Trimming cost V 2 bases and J 3 bases; bases outside gene matches: 7. The CDR3 loop reads CASSYGPLAGATDTQYF. CDR3 in DNA: TGTGCCAGCAGTTACGGCCCACTAGCGGGAGCGACAGATACGCAGTATTTT.

This clonotype showed up just a few times. The V and J genes are TRBV18 and TRBJ1-5; 9 nucleotides align to TRBD1. J gave up 1 base and V 3 bases, and 7 bases lay outside the gene matches. Per the germline V gene, CDR1 is KGHSH and CDR2 is LQKENI. The CDR3 sequence is 17 residues long. This CDR3 reads CASSPNKDRGSNQPQHF. For the CDR3, the DNA is TGTGCCAGCTCACCCAATAAGGACAGGGGAAGCAATCAGCCCCAGCATTTT.

In this sample, this clonotype turned up many times. V gene TRBV15 combines with J gene TRBJ2-5; 7 nucleotides align to TRBD1. This CDR3 region has 14 residues. Losses at the gene ends were 2 bases for V and 4 bases for J; bases not matched to a gene: 4. Looked up from germline, CDR1 is LNHNV and CDR2 is YYDKDF (reference sequence). CDR3 in DNA: TGTGCCACCAGCAGACCACAGGGGTTAGAGACCCAGTACTTC. This gives the protein CATSRPQGLETQYF.

The chain couples TRBV12-3 or TRBV12-4 to TRBJ2-3; perhaps TRBD1 as D (5 bases). The CDR3 is 14 amino acids. V gave up 5 bases and J gave up 1 base, with 10 bases separating them. The CDR3 sequence is CASSTTTGTDTQYF. The CDR3 DNA follows: TGTGCCAGCAGTACCACGACAGGCACAGATACGCAGTATTTT.

Regarding this clonotype: A much larger clone sits a single nucleotide away, making a read error possible. V is TRBV6-5 and J is TRBJ1-2, with 7 bases identical to TRBD1. This CDR3 is 13 amino acids long. CDR1 and CDR2 (germline): MNHEY, SVGAGI. DNA for the CDR3: TGTGCCAGCAGTTACCAGGGGGGATCGGGCTTCACCTTC. It yields the protein CASSYQGGSGFTF.